This T cell receptor (beta chain) was observed in a study of human T cells and chemical hapten exposure. Only a few counts were recorded for this clonotype. Its antigen is currently unknown. Documented time point: healthy volunteer bleed at 6 weeks. Total RNA came from unfractionated whole blood. Losses at the gene ends were 4 bases for V and 7 bases for J; bases not matched to a gene: 11. The CDR3 loop spans 15 amino acids. From germline, CDR1 is DFQATT and CDR2 SNEGSKA (reference sequence). TCRdb redid the calling of the RACE reads with MiXCR, one entry per CDR3 protein. The sample carries about 65,000 distinct CDR3 sequences, roughly 6.6% recorded once. Study-wide results and limits: The number of TCRs over 1 in 1000 frequency stayed unchanged after DPC.

This chain connects TRBV20-1 to TRBJ2-1, with 9 bases identical to TRBD2. Sequencing was done on a sample of whole blood. This TCR was recovered from a female donor in good health. Some clones in this sample may be carry-over from other donors' samples. CDR3 in DNA: TGCAGTGCTAATATCTTGGGGAGCGGGAGGAATGAGCAGTTCTTC. Amino acids: CSANILGSGRNEQFF.